This TCR beta chain appears in the sequencing data of a study of blood T cell repertoires in COVID-19. Study information: The samples span acute and convalescent COVID-19 from the United States, Italy and Spain. Sample material is recorded as cDNA or gDNA derived from T cells, B-cell-depleted T cells, or PBMCs.

As handled by the study authors: Reference gene primer amplification yielded estimated nucleated cell counts. Repertoires were generated with immunoSEQ multiplex PCR, while TCRdb's copy carries only in-frame clones and drops some. Clonal size and the V and J genes are those of that table, whereas D and trimming came from the DNA. The sample holds 200,000 to 300,000 clones, roughly 79% seen once. Seattle-derived patients entered the study during active infection and were followed longitudinally. A single count supports this clone. Specimen: peripheral blood. This clonotype originated in a woman of 80 years or more with COVID-19, enrolled during active disease.

The CDR3 loop is CASSHDRVYGYTF. The DNA of the CDR3 is TGTGCCAGCAGCCATGACAGGGTCTATGGCTACACCTTC. V usage is TRBV5-8 and J usage is TRBJ1-2; the match to TRBD1 covers 7 bases. The length of the CDR3 is 13 residues. CDR1 is SGHTS, CDR2 YDEGEE, per germline. The V and J ends lost 4 bases and 4 bases, in that order; junction bases with no gene match: 4.